A selection of T cell receptor beta chains follows, all from one sample in a study of OX40 agonist ivuxolimab in advanced cancers. The data were produced by immunoSEQ multiplex PCR, yet TCRdb's version contains in-frame clones alone and is incomplete. The sample has about 35,000 clones; about 76% are singletons. This material consisted of CD4+ or CD8+ T cells sorted from blood, taken in a trial of the OX40 agonist ivuxolimab. Receptors originate from an adult with an advanced solid tumor such as melanoma, head and neck, liver or kidney cancer. Each CDR3 is given with its conserved first and last residue. D genes are given only for firm matches. Clone size is stated in some rows and not others, as once, few, many or a class when expanded.

clone_size j_call v_call d_call cdr3_aa cdr3_nt
. TRBJ1-2 TRBV19 . CASNPNANYGYTF TGTGCCAGTAACCCAAACGCAAACTATGGCTACACCTTC
few TRBJ1-6 TRBV7-2 TRBD1 CASSLGRGFAPLHF TGTGCCAGCAGCTTAGGCAGGGGGTTTGCACCCCTCCACTTT
. TRBJ2-4 TRBV9 TRBD1 CASSPRDSQNIQYF TGTGCCAGCAGCCCCCGGGACAGCCAAAACATTCAGTACTTC
. TRBJ1-2 TRBV5-4 . CASSLSLNYGYTF TGTGCCAGCAGCTTGTCGCTCAACTATGGCTACACCTTC
. TRBJ2-5 TRBV5-4 TRBD2 CASRTSGKETQYF TGTGCCAGCAGGACTAGCGGAAAAGAGACCCAGTACTTC
few TRBJ1-1 TRBV7-9 . CASSLVGGNTEAFF TGTGCCAGCAGCTTAGTAGGAGGGAACACTGAAGCTTTCTTT
. TRBJ2-3 TRBV18 TRBD1 CASSPGQGWADTQYF TGTGCCAGCTCACCCGGACAGGGATGGGCAGATACGCAGTATTTT
. TRBJ2-1 TRBV11-2 . CASSSIREGEQFF TGTGCCAGCAGCTCTATCAGGGAAGGGGAGCAGTTCTTC
. TRBJ1-2 TRBV29-1 TRBD1 CSGARTGYGYTF TGCAGCGGAGCCCGGACAGGCTATGGCTACACCTTC
. TRBJ1-1 TRBV7-9 . CASSLAGGREVAFF TGTGCCAGCAGCTTAGCGGGGGGGCGAGAAGTAGCTTTCTTT
. TRBJ2-3 TRBV7-9 . CASSFKGDTDTQYF TGTGCCAGCAGCTTTAAGGGGGACACAGATACGCAGTATTTT
. TRBJ1-2 TRBV19 . CASSLKATAGYTF TGTGCCAGTAGTCTGAAGGCTACTGCCGGCTACACCTTC
. TRBJ2-2 TRBV15 . CATSRVGELFF TGTGCCACCAGCAGAGTCGGGGAGCTGTTTTTT
few TRBJ1-1 TRBV7-2 . CASSSDANTEAFF TGTGCCAGCAGCTCCGACGCTAACACTGAAGCTTTCTTT
. TRBJ1-2 TRBV9 . CASSLLRLDGYTF TGTGCCAGCAGCCTCCTCAGGTTGGATGGCTACACCTTC
few TRBJ2-6 TRBV7-6 . CASRRGTGANVLTF TGTGCCAGCAGGAGGGGTACTGGGGCCAACGTCCTGACTTTC
. TRBJ2-5 TRBV2 . CASRVGRRIQEITQYF TGTGCCAGCAGGGTTGGTAGGCGGATCCAAGAGATCACCCAGTACTTC
once TRBJ1-5 TRBV6-1 . CASRSSSGDNQPQHF TGTGCCAGCAGGTCTTCGTCGGGGGACAATCAGCCCCAGCATTTT
once TRBJ2-5 TRBV10-2 . CASSDSRETQYF TGCGCCAGCAGCGATTCCAGGGAGACCCAGTACTTC
. TRBJ2-6 TRBV6-5 TRBD1 CASSYAITGAANVLTF TGTGCCAGCAGTTACGCCATCACAGGGGCGGCCAACGTCCTGACTTTC
. TRBJ1-1 TRBV29-1 . CSVWTPRNTEAFF TGCAGCGTCTGGACACCTCGAAACACTGAAGCTTTCTTT
. TRBJ1-2 TRBV28 . CASSFEGRSYGYTF TGTGCCAGCAGTTTTGAGGGGCGCAGCTATGGCTACACCTTC
. TRBJ1-1 TRBV6-5 . CASISPSTEAFF TGTGCCAGCATTAGTCCTAGCACTGAAGCTTTCTTT
. TRBJ2-7 TRBV7-8 . CASSFGSQVNEQYF TGTGCCAGCAGCTTTGGTAGCCAGGTCAACGAGCAGTACTTC
. TRBJ1-1 TRBV7-8 . CASSLRRNTEAFF TGTGCCAGCAGCTTACGGAGGAACACTGAAGCTTTCTTT
. TRBJ1-1 TRBV5-1 TRBD1 CASSVTGLDTEAFF TGCGCCAGCAGCGTGACAGGGTTAGACACTGAAGCTTTCTTT
. TRBJ1-2 TRBV5-6 . CASQGGANYGYTF TGTGCCAGCCAGGGTGGGGCTAACTATGGCTACACCTTC
. TRBJ2-3 TRBV7-3 . CASSFGGADTQYF TGTGCCAGCAGCTTCGGCGGGGCAGATACGCAGTATTTT
. TRBJ1-1 TRBV18 . CASSPRAYPANTEAFF TGTGCCAGCTCACCCCGGGCCTACCCTGCCAACACTGAAGCTTTCTTT
. TRBJ2-7 TRBV9 TRBD1 CASSVTPGQGVYEQYF TGTGCCAGCAGCGTAACACCGGGACAGGGAGTGTACGAGCAGTACTTC
. TRBJ1-2 TRBV6-1 TRBD1 CASSEPGQGGGYTF TGTGCCAGCAGTGAACCCGGACAGGGGGGAGGCTACACCTTC
. TRBJ1-3 TRBV12-5 TRBD1 CASGLALTGVNTIYF TGTGCTAGTGGTTTGGCACTAACAGGGGTCAACACCATATATTTT
once TRBJ2-3 TRBV28 . CASIGLGAIGTDTQYF TGTGCCAGCATTGGTTTGGGTGCCATAGGCACAGATACGCAGTATTTT
. TRBJ2-1 TRBV21-1 . CATKLGGWDNEQFF TGTGCCACCAAACTCGGAGGGTGGGACAATGAGCAGTTCTTC
. TRBJ2-5 TRBV18 . CASSPPTARGTQYF TGTGCCAGCTCACCACCCACTGCCCGAGGGACCCAGTACTTC
. TRBJ1-3 TRBV30 . CAWSVPNPTGNTIYF TGTGCCTGGAGTGTGCCGAACCCGACTGGAAACACCATATATTTT
. TRBJ2-1 TRBV5-1 . CASRMGDHYNEQFF TGCGCCAGCAGAATGGGGGACCACTACAATGAGCAGTTCTTC
. TRBJ1-1 TRBV12-5 TRBD1 CASGLKAGGLNTEAFF TGTGCTAGTGGTTTGAAGGCAGGGGGACTGAACACTGAAGCTTTCTTT
few TRBJ1-6 TRBV7-8 TRBD1 CASSLDRVSPLHF TGTGCCAGCAGCCTCGACAGGGTTTCACCCCTCCACTTT
. TRBJ1-6 TRBV28 . CASRTDFNSPLHF TGTGCCAGCAGGACGGACTTTAATTCACCCCTCCACTTT
. TRBJ1-1 TRBV9 . CASSERNTEAFF TGTGCCAGCAGCGAAAGGAACACTGAAGCTTTCTTT
. TRBJ2-6 TRBV2 TRBD1 CASSKDRGVSGANVLTF TGTGCCAGCAGCAAGGACAGGGGGGTCTCTGGGGCCAACGTCCTGACTTTC
. TRBJ2-5 TRBV10-3 . CAISARGAETQYF TGTGCCATCAGTGCCAGGGGTGCGGAGACCCAGTACTTC
. TRBJ2-3 TRBV5-1 TRBD2 CASSLFSGGLSTDTQYF TGCGCCAGCAGCTTGTTTAGCGGGGGGCTTAGCACAGATACGCAGTATTTT
. TRBJ1-1 TRBV12-5 . CASGQQSLNTEAFF TGTGCTAGTGGACAACAGAGTTTGAACACTGAAGCTTTCTTT
few TRBJ1-6 TRBV25-1 . CASSERGSPLHF TGTGCCAGCAGTGAACGGGGTTCACCCCTCCACTTT
. TRBJ1-2 TRBV10-3 TRBD1 CALSVQGGYGYTF TGTGCCCTCTCAGTCCAGGGGGGATATGGCTACACCTTC
medium-sized TRBJ2-1 TRBV7-2 . CASSLMDWNEQFF TGTGCCAGCAGCTTAATGGACTGGAATGAGCAGTTCTTC
. TRBJ1-4 TRBV6-5 . CASSYGEKLFF TGTGCCAGCAGTTACGGTGAAAAACTGTTTTTT
. TRBJ2-1 TRBV7-2 TRBD2 CASSLAPSSGSYNEQFF TGTGCCAGCAGCTTAGCGCCGTCTAGCGGGTCCTACAATGAGCAGTTCTTC
. TRBJ1-4 TRBV28 . CASRPFNEKLFF TGTGCCAGCAGGCCGTTTAATGAAAAACTGTTTTTT
once TRBJ2-4 TRBV19 TRBD1 CASRKSGGENIQYF TGTGCCAGTAGAAAGTCAGGGGGCGAAAACATTCAGTACTTC
. TRBJ1-4 TRBV7-9 . CASSLGATFSDEKLFF TGTGCCAGCAGCTTAGGCGCCACCTTTAGCGATGAAAAACTGTTTTTT
. TRBJ2-2 TRBV5-1 . CASSWELAPGTGELFF TGCGCCAGCAGCTGGGAACTAGCCCCGGGAACCGGGGAGCTGTTTTTT
. TRBJ1-4 TRBV6-1 TRBD1 CASSEGGTGNEKLFF TGTGCCAGCAGTGAAGGGGGGACAGGCAATGAAAAACTGTTTTTT
few TRBJ1-1 TRBV30 . CAREEPEAFF TGTGCCCGGGAGGAGCCCGAAGCTTTCTTT
. TRBJ1-2 TRBV5-4 TRBD1 CASSLRSGTVANYGYTF TGTGCCAGCAGCTTGCGCTCCGGGACAGTCGCTAACTATGGCTACACCTTC
. TRBJ2-7 TRBV11-2 . CASSQAGSSYEQYF TGTGCCAGCAGCCAGGCCGGTTCCTCCTACGAGCAGTACTTC
. TRBJ1-6 TRBV30 . CAWSHETANSPLHF TGTGCCTGGAGTCATGAGACAGCAAATTCACCCCTCCACTTT
. TRBJ1-2 TRBV6-5 TRBD1 CASRPAGGVYGYTF TGTGCCAGCAGGCCGGCAGGGGGTGTATATGGCTACACCTTC